What follows are 28 T cell receptor beta chains derived from one specimen sequenced in a study of blood T cells in healthy people across ages. Primed by a sample-barcoded 5' primer and a J-beta primer mix, a second PCR proceeded for about 6 to 11 cycles. TCRdb passed the 5' RACE reads through MiXCR, listing each CDR3 protein once. The data contain 630,000 or so distinct CDR3 sequences, around 31% of them singletons. Source material: blood. The receptors shown here come from a woman of 80 years or more in good health.

This clonotype was detected only a few times. The CDR3 spells CASSLAGTSGYEQFF. The DNA of the CDR3 is TGTGCCAGCAGCTTAGCTGGGACTAGCGGCTACGAGCAGTTCTTC. The chain links TRBV7-8 to TRBJ2-1; 11 bases line up with TRBD2. The V and J ends lost 0 bases and 10 bases, in that order; junction bases with no gene match: 5. The germline V gene encodes CDR1 SGHVS and CDR2 FQNEAQ. The CDR3 totals 15 residues.

In its sample, this clonotype was seen many times. The V gene is TRBV20-1, the J gene TRBJ2-3; D call uncertain. The CDR3 sequence is 13 residues long. The germline V gene encodes CDR1 DFQATT and CDR2 SNEGSKA (reference sequence). The V gene lost 5 bases and the J gene lost 2 bases, with 11 bases spanning the gap. Here the CDR3 reads CSAPTFSTDTQYF. CDR3 DNA sequence: TGCAGTGCTCCTACATTTTCCACAGATACGCAGTATTTT.

J is TRBJ2-4 and V is TRBV24-1, with 7 bases matching TRBD1. CDR3 size: 17 residues. The germline CDR1 and CDR2 sequences are KGHDR and SFDVKD. V shed 4 bases, J shed 13 bases, and the junction held 21 bases outside the gene matches. The CDR3 DNA reads as TGTGCCACCAGTGACCCGACAGGGAAAGTTCTAGGCAATGAGCAGTACTTC. Protein product: CATSDPTGKVLGNEQYF.

The chain uses TRBV10-2 and TRBJ2-1, with TRBD2 matching over 12 bases. The V gene end was trimmed by 2 bases and the J gene end by 12 bases; junction bases not matched to a gene: 8. The CDR3 extends over 15 amino acids. Germline loops: CDR1 WSHSY, CDR2 SAAADI. CDR3 sequence (DNA): TGCGCCAGCAGTGAGGCACTAGCGGGGGGTGGAGGGCAGTTCTTC. Its protein is CASSEALAGGGGQFF.

J is TRBJ2-1 and V is TRBV7-8; 7 bases align to TRBD2. The germline gives CDR1 SGHVS, CDR2 FQNEAQ. J lost 8 bases, V lost 11 bases, and 24 bases had no gene match. The CDR3 is 17 amino acids. CDR3 DNA sequence: TGTGCCGGCACCCGGGGCTCACCAAGCGGGGTTTGTGATGAGCAGTTCTTC. Its protein is CAGTRGSPSGVCDEQFF.

The chain has TRBV6-6 and TRBJ1-5; D is undetermined. The CDR3 runs 13 residues. Germline V gene lookup returns CDR1 MNHNY and CDR2 SVGAGI (reference sequence). Trimming left V 2 bases short and J 9 bases short, with 11 bases between. The CDR3 DNA sequence: TGTGCCAGCAGTTACGACGGACGGCGGCCCCAGCATTTT. Translating it yields CASSYDGRRPQHF.

This clonotype was counted between two and nine times. The chain uses TRBV5-1 and TRBJ1-1; no clear D. The CDR3 totals 15 residues. Trimming took off 2 bases at V and 0 bases at J, with 11 bases between the two ends. In germline, CDR1 is SGHRS, CDR2 YFSETQ. The CDR3 loop is CASSFSARMNTEAFF. The CDR3 DNA sequence: TGCGCCAGCAGCTTCTCGGCCCGCATGAACACTGAAGCTTTCTTT.

This clonotype was seen a few times. The chain has TRBV7-2 and TRBJ1-6, with unresolved D. Germline-derived CDR1 and CDR2 are SGHTA and FQGNSA. Trimming took off 0 bases at V and 10 bases at J, with 4 bases between the two ends. The CDR3 has 12 amino acids. CDR3 residues: CASSLAGSPLHF. DNA for the CDR3: TGTGCCAGCAGCTTAGCAGGATCACCCCTCCACTTT.

This clonotype has ten or more counts. The CDR3 DNA reads as TGTGCCAGCTGGGCTACTCAAGAGACCCAGTACTTC. Protein sequence: CASWATQETQYF. The chain joins TRBV28 to TRBJ2-5; D is uncertain. V lost 8 bases to trimming and J lost 2 bases, with 9 bases between them. Germline V gene sequence: CDR1 MDHEN, CDR2 SYDVKM. The length of the CDR3 is 12 residues.

Ten or more counts support this clonotype. This sequence joins TRBV5-1 and TRBJ1-1; D is unresolved. Germline assignment: CDR1 SGHRS and CDR2 YFSETQ. The V gene lost 3 bases and the J gene lost 0 bases, with 15 bases spanning the gap. There are 16 residues in the CDR3. The CDR3 sequence: CASSSQSRLMNTEAFF. In DNA form, the CDR3 reads TGCGCCAGCAGCTCCCAGTCCAGATTGATGAACACTGAAGCTTTCTTT.

Only a few counts were recorded for this clonotype. One end of the junction does not line up with germline, which may come from a read error. V is TRBV6-1 and J is TRBJ2-3; D gene unclear. Germline V lookup: CDR1 MNHNS, CDR2 SASEGT. The CDR3 loop spans 17 amino acids. The CDR3: CANSVAIHRTSTDTQYF. The DNA for the CDR3 is TGTGCCAACAGTGTCGCGATCCATCGAACTAGCACAGATACGCAGTATTTT.

Ten or more counts support this clonotype. The chain uses TRBV28 and TRBJ2-7, with D unresolved. CDR1 and CDR2 (germline): MDHEN, SYDVKM. The length of the CDR3 is 13 residues. Trimming took off 6 bases at V and 0 bases at J, with 9 bases between the two ends. CDR3 amino acids: CASREQSSYEQYF. In nucleotides, the CDR3 is TGTGCCAGCAGGGAACAGAGCTCCTACGAGCAGTACTTC.

This chain joins TRBV7-8 and TRBJ2-4; TRBD2 matches at 14 bases. Germline CDR1 reads SGHVS; CDR2 reads FQNEAQ. After removal of 5 bases from V and 8 bases from J, the junction contained 11 bases not matched to a gene. The length of the CDR3 is 17 residues. The CDR3 protein is CASSARLAGGLGDIQYF. CDR3 DNA: TGTGCCAGCAGCGCCCGACTAGCGGGGGGGCTGGGTGACATTCAGTACTTC.

Concerning this clonotype itself: An end of the junction does not agree with germline; a read error may underlie this. The V and J genes are TRBV28 and TRBJ2-2, with a weak D call TRBD2 (5 bases). This CDR3 is 14 amino acids long. From germline, CDR1 is MDHEN and CDR2 SYDVKM. For the CDR3, the DNA is TGTGCCAGCAGTTTAGGAGGTAACATCGGGGAGCTGTTTTTT. Translation: CASSLGGNIGELFF.

The V call is TRBV20-1, the J call TRBJ1-2; D perhaps matches TRBD1 (5 bases). The CDR3 runs to 13 residues. V dropped 5 bases and J dropped 5 bases, with 15 bases sitting between them. CDR1 is DFQATT and CDR2 is SNEGSKA in the germline V gene (reference sequence). CDR3 bases: TGCAGTGCTCTCGGGGCCAGTGGGTATGGCTACACCTTC. Protein product: CSALGASGYGYTF.

This clonotype has at least ten counts. A much larger clone differs by one base, so this may be a read error. The V call is TRBV13, the J call TRBJ2-5, with 8 bases that match TRBD1. Per the germline V gene, CDR1 is PRHDT and CDR2 is FYEKMQ (reference sequence). V was pared by 5 bases and J by 11 bases, with 7 bases of the junction left unmatched. The CDR3 is 12 amino acids. In DNA form, the CDR3 reads TGTGCCAGCAGCCGGGACAGGTTTGAGCAGTACTTC. This codes for CASSRDRFEQYF.

Turning to this clonotype: A much larger clone lies one base from this, so it may be a read error. This chain connects TRBV6-1 to TRBJ1-2; 12 bases match TRBD1. The CDR3 has 16 residues. V trimming: 6 bases; J trimming: 5 bases; junction bases outside the gene matches: 10. Germline CDR1 MNHNS, CDR2 SASEGT. CDR3 coding DNA: TGTGCCAGCAGGGAGGGACAGGGGGCGTTGGGATATGGCTACACCTTC. Its protein product is CASREGQGALGYGYTF.

This clonotype was detected only once. A read error may explain this, as a much larger clone is one base away. The chain joins TRBV20-1 to TRBJ1-2; TRBD1 agrees at 8 bases. The germline V gene encodes CDR1 DFQATT and CDR2 SNEGSKA (reference sequence). This CDR3 comprises 13 residues. V shed 7 bases, J shed 4 bases, and the junction held 8 bases outside the gene matches. The CDR3 nucleotides read TGCAGTGGTACTCACAGGGGGGGCTATGGCTACACCTTC. This codes for CSGTHRGGYGYTF.

This clonotype was picked up many times. The genes are TRBV10-2 and TRBJ2-3; 13 bases are shared with TRBD2. CDR3 size: 16 residues. Trimming cost V 6 bases and J 2 bases; bases outside gene matches: 5. Germline lookup yields CDR1 WSHSY and CDR2 SAAADI. The CDR3 nucleotides read TGCGCCAGCAGGGAGGGACTAGCGGGGTTCACAGATACGCAGTATTTT. Translation gives CASREGLAGFTDTQYF.

This clonotype was counted ten times or more. The chain uses TRBV5-1 and TRBJ1-6, with 9 positions matching TRBD1. CDR3 length equals 15 residues. The trim removed 4 bases at V and 9 bases at J, leaving 8 bases unmatched. Germline V gene data show CDR1 as SGHRS and CDR2 as YFSETQ. The CDR3, as DNA: TGCGCCAGCAGCCATACAGGGGGCTCAGGTTCACCCCTCCACTTT. Its protein is CASSHTGGSGSPLHF.

The chain is built from TRBV12-5 and TRBJ2-1; a weak D match, TRBD1 (6 bases). Per the germline V gene, CDR1 is LGHNT and CDR2 is FRNRAP. The CDR3 totals 15 residues. The V gene lost 6 bases and the J gene lost 6 bases, with 18 bases spanning the gap. CDR3 amino acids: CASGDGDPGANEQFF. DNA for the CDR3: TGTGCTAGTGGGGATGGGGACCCAGGGGCCAATGAGCAGTTCTTC. Drawing the rest from reference TRBV12-5 and TRBJ2-1, the complete variable domain is DARVTQTPRHKVTEMGQEVTMRCQPILGHNTVFWYRQTMMQGLELLAYFRNRAPLDDSGMPKDRFSAEMPDATLATLKIQPSEPRDSAVYFCASGDGDPGANEQFFGPGTRLTVL.

The sample holds many counts of this clonotype. The chain recombines TRBV3-1 with TRBJ2-7; the D is unclear. V lost 1 base and J lost 3, with 7 bases in between. The CDR3 is 13 residues long. In germline, CDR1 is LGHDT, CDR2 YNNKEL (reference sequence). Here the CDR3 DNA reads TGTGCCAGCAGCCAAGTTGACGGCTACGAGCAGTACTTC. It yields the protein CASSQVDGYEQYF.

This clonotype showed up many times. The V call is TRBV20-1, the J call TRBJ2-5; D is unresolved. Germline V CDR1 and CDR2: DFQATT, SNEGSKA (reference sequence). Trimming took 5 bases from V and 0 from J, leaving 7 bases between them. The CDR3 spans 12 residues. The CDR3 spells CSAGPNQETQYF. The DNA for the CDR3 is TGCAGTGCTGGACCGAACCAAGAGACCCAGTACTTC.

The rearrangement joins TRBV5-1 to TRBJ1-4, with unresolved D. The CDR3 spans 16 residues. Germline CDR1 and CDR2: SGHRS and YFSETQ. Trimming cost V 4 bases and J 7 bases, with 20 bases left between them. CDR3 region: CASSTDTEPMGEKLFF. CDR3 nucleotide sequence: TGCGCCAGCAGCACCGACACCGAGCCAATGGGTGAAAAACTGTTTTTT.

This clonotype was counted between two and nine times. The chain joins TRBV7-9 to TRBJ1-1, with a tentative D call TRBD1 (6 bases). Germline V lookup: CDR1 SEHNR, CDR2 FQNEAQ (reference sequence). This CDR3 has 14 residues. The ends were cut back, 6 bases at V and 7 bases at J, with 18 bases in the middle. The CDR3 loop is CASRSYREGNEAFF. The CDR3, as DNA: TGTGCCAGCAGATCCTACAGGGAAGGGAATGAAGCTTTCTTT.

This clonotype appeared many times. The chain recombines TRBV5-1 with TRBJ2-1; 10 bases match TRBD2. This CDR3 is built from 16 residues. V lost 0 bases to trimming and J lost 8 bases; unmatched junction nucleotides: 8. The V gene's germline CDR1 is SGHRS and CDR2 YFSETQ. The CDR3 sequence is CASSLARAGGRDEQFF. In DNA form, the CDR3 reads TGCGCCAGCAGCTTGGCCCGAGCGGGGGGGCGGGATGAGCAGTTCTTC.

This clonotype appeared many times. The chain joins TRBV7-2 to TRBJ2-5; 7 bases are a match to TRBD2. The CDR3 covers 16 residues. The V segment lost 5 bases and the J segment 3 bases; nucleotides outside the gene matches: 12. The germline CDR1 and CDR2 sequences are SGHTA and FQGNSA. CDR3 DNA sequence: TGTGCCAGCAGCCTCTCCGGGCGGGGGAGAAAAGAGACCCAGTACTTC. Protein sequence: CASSLSGRGRKETQYF.

The gene calls are TRBV27 and TRBJ1-2; the match to TRBD1 covers 7 bases. The CDR3 has 15 amino acids. The germline CDR1 and CDR2 sequences are MNHEY and SMNVEV (reference sequence). J was trimmed by 5 bases and V by 7 bases; bases with no gene match: 13. Here the CDR3 reads CASTNPPTGRYGYTF. CDR3 bases: TGTGCCAGCACCAACCCACCGACAGGGCGGTATGGCTACACCTTC.